A selection of T cell receptor beta chains follows, all from one sample in a study of shared T cell receptors in the human thymus. Sequencing was performed with immunoSEQ multiplex PCR; in TCRdb, only in-frame clones are kept and a portion is missing. The sample records hundreds of thousands of clones, over 75% being singletons. The sample was also reused in another study, on human thymus T cells.

The sequenced sample consisted of thymocytes. The receptors come from a boy under two years old with a congenital heart defect. Both conserved end residues are part of each CDR3. The order of the fields is J gene, V gene, clone size, D gene, CDR3 protein, CDR3 DNA. A D gene is named only where the DNA matches it firmly. Where a row states a size, it is once, few, many or the class of an expanded clone; other rows omit it.

TRBJ1-1 TRBV2 - - CASNPERGGNVGTEAFF TGTGCCAGCAACCCCGAAAGGGGTGGGAATGTTGGCACTGAAGCTTTCTTT
TRBJ2-3 TRBV7-8 - TRBD2 CASSDTQIPGSSGVGTDTQYF TGTGCCAGCAGCGACACCCAGATCCCCGGTTCTAGCGGGGTGGGCACAGATACGCAGTATTTT
TRBJ2-7 TRBV28 - TRBD1 CASSFRGIPLYEQYF TGTGCCAGCAGTTTCAGGGGGATTCCGCTATACGAGCAGTACTTC
TRBJ1-1 TRBV29-1 - - CSVLRGGTMNTEAFF TGCAGCGTCCTAAGGGGGGGAACTATGAACACTGAAGCTTTCTTT
TRBJ2-7 TRBV28 - TRBD2 CASSSRTSGGYEQYF TGTGCCAGCAGTTCTCGGACTAGCGGGGGCTACGAGCAGTACTTC
TRBJ1-4 TRBV29-1 - TRBD1 CSVEEGTGEKVGEKLFF TGCAGCGTTGAAGAAGGGACAGGAGAAAAGGTCGGTGAAAAACTGTTTTTT
TRBJ1-5 TRBV27 - TRBD1 CATPGDSLHQPQHF TGTGCCACCCCTGGGGACAGTCTTCATCAGCCCCAGCATTTT
TRBJ1-6 TRBV15 - TRBD1 CATSRVGTDNSPLHF TGTGCCACCAGCAGAGTAGGGACAGATAATTCACCCCTCCACTTT
TRBJ2-7 TRBV9 - - CASSVTYSSYEQYF TGTGCCAGCAGCGTAACGTACAGCTCCTACGAGCAGTACTTC
TRBJ2-7 TRBV18 - - CASSPRDSYEQYF TGTGCCAGCTCACCCAGGGACTCCTACGAGCAGTACTTC
TRBJ1-6 TRBV7-2 - - CASSQGGPLHF TGTGCCAGCAGCCAAGGGGGACCCCTCCACTTT
TRBJ2-3 TRBV10-3 - TRBD2 CAISEALVGGGADTQYF TGTGCCATCAGTGAGGCCCTCGTGGGGGGGGGTGCAGATACGCAGTATTTT
TRBJ2-1 TRBV7-2 - - CASSDEMGKLNEQFF TGTGCCAGCAGCGACGAGATGGGCAAACTCAATGAGCAGTTCTTC
TRBJ2-7 TRBV7-2 - TRBD2 CASSLGGTSGFSYEQYF TGTGCCAGCAGCTTGGGGGGGACTAGCGGGTTTTCCTACGAGCAGTACTTC
TRBJ2-1 TRBV11-2 - TRBD2 CASSLEGLAVYNEQFF TGTGCCAGCAGCTTAGAGGGACTAGCGGTGTACAATGAGCAGTTCTTC
TRBJ2-5 TRBV10-2 - - CASSQRPTSQETQYF TGCGCCAGCAGCCAAAGACCGACTAGCCAAGAGACCCAGTACTTC
TRBJ1-5 TRBV19 - - CASSILRQARGNQPQHF TGTGCCAGTAGTATCCTGAGACAGGCGAGGGGCAATCAGCCCCAGCATTTT
TRBJ2-5 TRBV29-1 - TRBD2 CSVECLAGGETQYF TGCAGCGTTGAATGCCTAGCGGGAGGAGAGACCCAGTACTTC
TRBJ2-2 TRBV30 - TRBD1 CAWISGQGFNTGELFF TGTGCCTGGATTTCGGGACAGGGATTTAACACCGGGGAGCTGTTTTTT
TRBJ2-7 TRBV4-3 - - CASSPSHGDSNYEQYF TGCGCCAGCAGCCCCTCTCATGGGGACTCTAACTACGAGCAGTACTTC
TRBJ2-7 TRBV6-5 once - CASSYSTRREQYF TGTGCCAGCAGTTACTCGACTAGGCGGGAGCAGTACTTC
TRBJ1-1 TRBV12-5 - - CASGLDTGIINGTEAFF TGTGCTAGTGGTTTGGACACCGGGATCATTAACGGGACTGAAGCTTTCTTT
TRBJ2-7 TRBV27 - - CASSLRPHAGYEQYF TGTGCCAGCAGTTTGCGGCCACACGCCGGGTACGAGCAGTACTTC
TRBJ1-1 TRBV18 - - CASSPAWQGLKMNTEAFF TGTGCCAGCTCACCAGCTTGGCAGGGACTAAAAATGAACACTGAAGCTTTCTTT
TRBJ2-3 TRBV29-1 - TRBD1 CSVLRDRTSDTQYF TGCAGCGTCCTCCGGGACAGGACATCGGATACGCAGTATTTT